This T cell receptor (beta chain) was recovered during a study of blood T cells in healthy people across ages. Notes on the study in general: In long-lived donors, naive CD4+ cell counts and diversity exceeded those of aged donors. TCR beta diversity, measured per million T cells, fell in a roughly linear way with age. Strong correlation linked observed beta diversity and percent naive T cells.

Those donating, healthy Caucasian individuals from Russia, were aged roughly 6 to 90. Regarding this clonotype: Antigen specificity is unknown.

The use of a sample-barcoded 5' primer and a J-beta primer mix characterized a second PCR of about 6 to 12 cycles. Via MiXCR, TCRdb re-called the 5' RACE reads, giving one row per CDR3 protein. The sample includes 890,000 or so distinct CDR3 sequences, less than 80% seen only once; the top ten take approximately 30%. This receptor was obtained from a man aged 25-45 years in good health. Sequences were obtained from blood.

The CDR3 sequence: CGMGGEGHEQYF. CDR3 nucleotide sequence: TGCGGCATGGGGGGGGAAGGGCACGAGCAGTACTTC. The V gene is TRBV20-1, the J gene TRBJ2-7; 7 nucleotides agree with TRBD2. This CDR3 spans 12 amino acids. Germline assignment: CDR1 DFQATT and CDR2 SNEGSKA (reference sequence).